Each of the 26 T cell receptor beta chains below was sequenced from the same sample in a study of T cells after yellow fever vaccination. TCRdb passed the 5' RACE reads through MiXCR, listing each CDR3 protein once. This table holds under 350,000 distinct CDR3 sequences, approximately 4% found once. Sequenced here: PBMCs, sampled 5 days after the yellow fever booster vaccination. The receptors were gathered from a man between 18 and 35 years old who received the YFV17D yellow fever vaccine.

The sample holds a few counts of this clonotype. The rearrangement joins TRBV7-2 to TRBJ2-5; D is perhaps TRBD1 (6 bases). V lost 4 bases and J lost 1, with 13 bases in between. This CDR3 region has 15 residues. Germline lookup yields CDR1 SGHTA and CDR2 FQGNSA. In DNA, the CDR3 is TGTGCCAGCAGCTCCCTGGGGGCGGTCCAAGAGACCCAGTACTTC. It is translated as CASSSLGAVQETQYF.

This clonotype has a handful of counts. The chain joins TRBV20-1 to TRBJ1-1, with TRBD1 matching over 7 bases. The CDR3 contains 14 residues. V lost 2 bases, J lost 4 bases, and 7 bases stayed unmatched. Per germline, CDR1 DFQATT and CDR2 SNEGSKA (reference sequence). The chain's CDR3 is CSARRKAGGTEAFF. The CDR3 DNA reads TGCAGTGCTAGAAGGAAGGCAGGGGGCACTGAAGCTTTCTTT.

This clonotype was detected a few times. The V and J genes are TRBV30 and TRBJ1-4; no clear D gene. The CDR3 consists of 13 residues. Germline CDR1 reads GTSNPN; CDR2 reads SVGIG (reference sequence). Trimming shortened V by 2 bases and J by 5 bases, and 9 bases separated the two germline ends. CDR3 DNA sequence: TGTGCCTGGAGTACGAACGGGAATGAAAAACTGTTTTTT. Amino acids: CAWSTNGNEKLFF. Using reference TRBV30 and TRBJ1-4 for the parts outside the CDR3, the full variable domain is SQTIHQWPATLVQPVGSPLSLECTVEGTSNPNLYWYRQAAGRGLQLLFYSVGIGQISSEVPQNLSASRPQDRQFILSSKKLLLSDSGFYLCAWSTNGNEKLFFGSGTQLSVL.

The sample holds a few counts of this clonotype. The chain couples TRBV5-1 to TRBJ1-6; 8 nucleotides agree with TRBD1. V lost 0 bases to trimming and J lost 8 bases; unmatched junction nucleotides: 10. Germline CDR1 is SGHRS and CDR2 is YFSETQ. The CDR3 is 17 residues long. The CDR3 DNA sequence: TGCGCCAGCAGCTTGGGGACAGGGAGTATATTTGATTCACCCCTCCACTTT. Amino acids: CASSLGTGSIFDSPLHF.

This clonotype showed up just a few times. The chain is built from TRBV7-2 and TRBJ1-2; D may be TRBD1 (6 bases). Between the trimmed V and J ends, which lost 5 bases and 2 bases, there was a span of 12 bases. The V gene's germline CDR1 is SGHTA and CDR2 FQGNSA. This CDR3 has 14 amino acids. For the CDR3, the DNA is TGTGCCAGCAGCCCCAAGGGGACAAACTATGGCTACACCTTC. This gives the protein CASSPKGTNYGYTF. Full variable domain (outside the CDR3, taken from reference TRBV7-2 and TRBJ1-2): GAGVSQSPSNKVTEKGKDVELRCDPISGHTALYWYRQSLGQGLEFLIYFQGNSAPDKSGLPSDRFSAERTGGSVSTLTIQRTQQEDSAVYLCASSPKGTNYGYTFGSGTRLTVV.

Only a few counts were recorded for this clonotype. CDR3 coding DNA: TGTGCCAGCAGTACGACCGGGACAGGGGGTCATAGGAAGACCCAGTACTTC. This sequence encodes CASSTTGTGGHRKTQYF. This chain joins TRBV6-1 and TRBJ2-5, with 11 nucleotides matching TRBD1. CDR3 size: 17 residues. The V and J ends lost 5 bases and 6 bases, in that order; junction bases with no gene match: 14. Germline assignment: CDR1 MNHNS and CDR2 SASEGT.

The sample holds a few counts of this clonotype. The V gene is TRBV18, the J gene TRBJ1-1, with 9 bases matching TRBD1. The CDR3 consists of 15 residues. Germline assignment: CDR1 KGHSH and CDR2 LQKENI. V shed 2 bases, J shed 7 bases, and the junction held 8 bases outside the gene matches. The CDR3 DNA sequence: TGTGCCAGCTCACCATGGACAGGGGAGGGCGGTGAAGCTTTCTTT. Translated: CASSPWTGEGGEAFF.

This clonotype was detected many times. An end of the junction differs from the germline gene, which may be a read error. V and J are TRBV15 and TRBJ2-2; 8 bases match TRBD1. Germline loops: CDR1 LNHNV, CDR2 YYDKDF (reference sequence). The CDR3 extends over 19 amino acids. In nucleotides, the CDR3 is TGTGCCACCAGCAGAGAAGGGCAGGGGGCAGATTCGAAAACCGGGGAGCTGTTTTTT. It encodes CATSREGQGADSKTGELFF.

The chain couples TRBV10-3 to TRBJ2-1, with D tentatively TRBD1 or TRBD2 (6 bases each). Germline CDR1 ENHRY, CDR2 SYGVKD. V lost 0 bases and J lost 0, with 18 bases in between. This CDR3 comprises 19 residues. The CDR3 DNA follows: TGTGCCATCAGTGAGTCGGTGTCGGGGGCGGGATTCTCCTACAATGAGCAGTTCTTC. It yields the protein CAISESVSGAGFSYNEQFF.

This clonotype was picked up many times. This rearrangement joins TRBV4-3 to TRBJ1-1, with D unresolved. V lost 0 bases and J lost 5, with 7 bases in between. This CDR3 region has 13 residues. Germline CDR1 and CDR2: LGHNA and YSLEER. CDR3 in amino acids: CASSQEKVTEAFF. Written as DNA, the CDR3 is TGCGCCAGCAGCCAAGAGAAAGTAACTGAAGCTTTCTTT.

This clonotype came up many times. The rearrangement joins TRBV7-9 to TRBJ2-3; TRBD2 aligns across 14 bases. The germline V gene encodes CDR1 SEHNR and CDR2 FQNEAQ (reference sequence). J was trimmed by 5 bases and V by 5 bases; bases with no gene match: 6. The CDR3 contains 16 residues. This CDR3 is CASSDETSGRGDTQYF. Here the CDR3 DNA reads TGTGCCAGCAGCGACGAGACTAGCGGGAGGGGAGATACGCAGTATTTT.

The chain recombines TRBV29-1 with TRBJ2-7; D possibly corresponds to TRBD1 (5 bases). Trimming cost V 5 bases and J 0 bases, with 8 bases left between them. CDR1 and CDR2 from the germline V gene are SQVTM and ANQGSEA. The CDR3 contains 12 residues. The CDR3 coding sequence is TGCAGCGTTATCAGGGACTCCTACGAGCAGTACTTC. It codes for CSVIRDSYEQYF.

This rearrangement joins TRBV5-1 to TRBJ2-4, with D unclear. Trimming removed 3 bases at V and 1 base at J, with 14 bases between. Germline loops: CDR1 SGHRS, CDR2 YFSETQ. The CDR3 has 16 amino acids. The CDR3 loop is CASSSSTPGAKNIQYF. The CDR3 region has the DNA TGCGCCAGCAGCTCCTCGACCCCCGGGGCCAAAAACATTCAGTACTTC.

The chain carries TRBV9 and TRBJ2-3; TRBD2 matches 9 bases. Germline V gene sequence: CDR1 SGDLS, CDR2 YYNGEE. The CDR3 consists of 16 residues. J was trimmed by 5 bases and V by 2 bases; bases with no gene match: 9. CDR3 sequence (DNA): TGTGCCAGCAGCGTCGAGGGGAGACTAGCGGAAGATACGCAGTATTTT. It yields the protein CASSVEGRLAEDTQYF.

The rearrangement uses TRBV12-3 or TRBV12-4 and TRBJ1-2; D not certain. V lost 6 bases and J 4 bases, leaving 12 bases between the germline ends. The CDR3 is 13 residues long. The CDR3 DNA follows: TGTGCCAGCAGATTGGGCCCGCTCTATGGCTACACCTTC. Protein sequence: CASRLGPLYGYTF.

This clonotype has only a few counts. The chain employs TRBV5-1 and TRBJ1-1; the D is unclear. The V and J ends lost 5 bases and 0 bases respectively, with 14 bases between them. There are 15 residues in the CDR3. Germline CDR1 and CDR2: SGHRS and YFSETQ. The CDR3 DNA follows: TGCGCCAGCAGTATGGTGGTCGGCATGAACACTGAAGCTTTCTTT. Protein product: CASSMVVGMNTEAFF. The whole variable domain, filled in from reference TRBV5-1 and TRBJ1-1, reads KAGVTQTPRYLIKTRGQQVTLSCSPISGHRSVSWYQQTPGQGLQFLFEYFSETQRNKGNFPGRFSGRQFSNSRSEMNVSTLELGDSALYLCASSMVVGMNTEAFFGQGTRLTVV.

This clonotype has a handful of counts. The V call is TRBV7-6, the J call TRBJ2-7, with D perhaps matching TRBD1 (6 bases). Deletions cut 5 bases from V and 4 bases from J, with 18 bases between. Germline assignment: CDR1 SGHVS and CDR2 FNYEAQ. This CDR3 comprises 15 residues. DNA of the CDR3: TGTGCCAGCAGCCCCAAACAGGGCCTCCGGTACGAGCAGTACTTC. Its protein product is CASSPKQGLRYEQYF.

The J gene is TRBJ1-6, the V gene TRBV19; the match to TRBD1 covers 7 bases. Per germline, CDR1 LNHDA and CDR2 SQIVND (reference sequence). This CDR3 has 13 residues. V trimming: 8 bases; J trimming: 9 bases; junction bases outside the gene matches: 7. The CDR3 reads CASRRQGSSPLHF. The CDR3 DNA sequence: TGTGCCAGTCGAAGACAGGGATCTTCACCCCTCCACTTT.

This clonotype has a handful of counts. V is TRBV10-3 and J is TRBJ2-1; 11 bases map to TRBD2. Germline values: CDR1 ENHRY, CDR2 SYGVKD. This CDR3 region has 14 residues. V lost 10 bases and J lost 3; bases outside the gene matches: 5. The CDR3 DNA is TGTGCCACGGCCCTAGCGGGGGGCTACAATGAGCAGTTCTTC. Translation gives CATALAGGYNEQFF.

This clonotype was seen more than once but under ten times. This chain links TRBV7-2 with TRBJ2-3; D is undetermined. This CDR3 spans 15 amino acids. Germline CDR1 and CDR2: SGHTA and FQGNSA. Trimming removed 1 base at V and 2 bases at J, with 10 bases between. The CDR3 sequence is CASSLGAVVTDTQYF. The CDR3 coding sequence is TGTGCCAGCAGCTTAGGGGCAGTGGTCACAGATACGCAGTATTTT.

The table lists this clonotype with many counts. The CDR3 reads CASSLTGATYEQYF. CDR3 DNA sequence: TGCGCCAGCAGCCTGACAGGGGCCACCTACGAGCAGTACTTC. This chain uses TRBV5-1 with TRBJ2-7; TRBD1 matches at 8 bases. Germline V CDR1 and CDR2: SGHRS, YFSETQ. V gave up 4 bases and J gave up 2 bases; unmatched junction bases: 5. This CDR3 spans 14 amino acids.

This clonotype was counted between two and nine times. This chain connects TRBV29-1 to TRBJ1-1, with a possible D match to TRBD1 (5 bases). The CDR3 is 15 amino acids. The germline gives CDR1 SQVTM, CDR2 ANQGSEA. Between the trimmed V and J ends, which lost 3 bases and 4 bases, there was a span of 18 bases. The CDR3 loop is CSVEGSGTAVTEAFF. The DNA for the CDR3 is TGCAGCGTTGAGGGGTCGGGGACCGCGGTCACTGAAGCTTTCTTT.

The chain links TRBV7-2 to TRBJ1-5; no clear D gene. Germline V gene lookup returns CDR1 SGHTA and CDR2 FQGNSA. This CDR3 has 14 amino acids. V lost 2 bases and J 3 bases, leaving 8 bases between the germline ends. CDR3 sequence (DNA): TGTGCCAGCAGCTTAAGAAGGCTCAATCAGCCCCAGCATTTT. Protein product: CASSLRRLNQPQHF.

The chain employs TRBV12-3 or TRBV12-4 and TRBJ1-1; D remains ambiguous. This CDR3 is 13 amino acids long. V lost 7 bases to trimming and J lost 4 bases, with 13 bases between them. CDR3 in DNA: TGTGCCAGCACCAATAGTGTGGGCACTGAAGCTTTCTTT. Translating gives CASTNSVGTEAFF.

The rearrangement links TRBV19 to TRBJ2-5; perhaps D is TRBD1 or TRBD2 (7 bases each). V was shortened by 5 bases and J by 2 bases, with 15 bases between the two germline ends. Germline V gene data show CDR1 as LNHDA and CDR2 as SQIVND (reference sequence). The CDR3 extends over 15 amino acids. CDR3 in amino acids: CASSGSGTVQETQYF. DNA for the CDR3: TGTGCCAGTAGTGGAAGCGGGACAGTTCAAGAGACCCAGTACTTC.

In this sample, this clonotype turned up a few times. As DNA, the CDR3 is TGTGCCAGCAGGGAGCGGGGGGGCCTTAACACCGGGGAGCTGTTTTTT. It yields the protein CASRERGGLNTGELFF. The rearrangement joins TRBV11-2 to TRBJ2-2; 10 bases align to TRBD2. Germline values: CDR1 SGHAT, CDR2 FQNNGV. The CDR3 has 16 amino acids. The V and J ends lost 6 bases and 2 bases, in that order; junction bases with no gene match: 6.